This TCR beta chain was recovered during a study of OX40 agonist ivuxolimab in advanced cancers. Study at large: Aged about 20 to 80 with a mean of around 60 years, they were approximately 79% male.

This CDR3 is 16 amino acids long. V dropped 5 bases and J dropped 8; count of bases not matched to a gene: 12. The V gene's germline CDR1 is LNHDA and CDR2 SQIVND (reference sequence). The table came from immunoSEQ multiplex PCR; TCRdb's copy has only in-frame clones and leaves some out. The repertoire holds about 76,000 clones, 84% seen once, with over 6% in the top ten. Worth noting for this clone: Its antigen is unknown.

The study's findings and limits: Some nonresponders also had low normalized T-cell clonal expansion.

This TCR was sampled from an adult with an advanced solid tumor such as melanoma, head and neck, liver or kidney cancer. V is TRBV19 and J is TRBJ1-3; TRBD1 aligns across 10 bases. This sample comprised CD4+ or CD8+ T cells sorted from blood, obtained in a trial of the OX40 agonist ivuxolimab. CDR3 in DNA: TGTGCCAGTAGTGGGCAGGGACAGGGGACGGGAGACACCATATATTTT. Amino acid sequence: CASSGQGQGTGDTIYF.